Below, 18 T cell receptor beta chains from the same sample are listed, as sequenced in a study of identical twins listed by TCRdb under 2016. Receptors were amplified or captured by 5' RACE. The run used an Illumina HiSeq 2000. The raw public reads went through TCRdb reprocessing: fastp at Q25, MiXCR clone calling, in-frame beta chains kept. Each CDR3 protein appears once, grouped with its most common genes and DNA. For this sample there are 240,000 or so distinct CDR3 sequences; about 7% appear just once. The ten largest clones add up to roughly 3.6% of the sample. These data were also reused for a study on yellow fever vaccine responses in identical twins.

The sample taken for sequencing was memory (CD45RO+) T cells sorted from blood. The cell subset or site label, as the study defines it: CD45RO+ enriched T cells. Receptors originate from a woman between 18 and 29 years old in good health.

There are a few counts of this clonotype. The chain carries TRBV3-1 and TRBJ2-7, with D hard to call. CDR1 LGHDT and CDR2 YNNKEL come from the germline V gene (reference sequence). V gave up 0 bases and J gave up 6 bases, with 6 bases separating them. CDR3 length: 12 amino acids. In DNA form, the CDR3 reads TGTGCCAGCAGCCAAGAAAACCGCGAGCAGTACTTC. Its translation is CASSQENREQYF.

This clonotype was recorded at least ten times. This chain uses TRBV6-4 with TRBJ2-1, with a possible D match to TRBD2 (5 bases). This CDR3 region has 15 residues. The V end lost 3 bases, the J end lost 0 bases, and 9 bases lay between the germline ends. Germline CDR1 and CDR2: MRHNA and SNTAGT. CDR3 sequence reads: CASSDTRYSYNEQFF. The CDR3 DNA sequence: TGTGCCAGCAGTGATACTAGATACTCCTACAATGAGCAGTTCTTC.

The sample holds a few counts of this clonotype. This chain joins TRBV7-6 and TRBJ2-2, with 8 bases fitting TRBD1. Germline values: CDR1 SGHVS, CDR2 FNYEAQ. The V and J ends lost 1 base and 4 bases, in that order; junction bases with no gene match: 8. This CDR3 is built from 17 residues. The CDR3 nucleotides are TGTGCCAGCAGCTTAGTGCAGGGGGCGGCGGGCACCGGGGAGCTGTTTTTT. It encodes CASSLVQGAAGTGELFF.

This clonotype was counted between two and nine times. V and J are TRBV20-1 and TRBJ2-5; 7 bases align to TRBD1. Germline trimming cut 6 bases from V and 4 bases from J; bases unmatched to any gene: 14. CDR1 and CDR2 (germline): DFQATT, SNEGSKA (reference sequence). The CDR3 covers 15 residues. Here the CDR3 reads CSAQRQGYSRETQYF. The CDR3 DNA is TGCAGTGCCCAAAGACAGGGCTATTCGAGAGAGACCCAGTACTTC.

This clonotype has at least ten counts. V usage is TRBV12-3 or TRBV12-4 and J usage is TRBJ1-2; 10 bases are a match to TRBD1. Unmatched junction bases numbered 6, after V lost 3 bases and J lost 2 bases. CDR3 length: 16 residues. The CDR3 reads CASSFFRQGANYGYTF. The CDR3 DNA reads TGTGCCAGCAGTTTCTTCCGACAGGGGGCAAACTATGGCTACACCTTC.

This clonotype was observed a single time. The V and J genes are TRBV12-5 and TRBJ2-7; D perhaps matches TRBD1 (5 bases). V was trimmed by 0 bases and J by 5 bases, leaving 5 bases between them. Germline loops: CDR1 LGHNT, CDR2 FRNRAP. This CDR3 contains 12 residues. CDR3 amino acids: CASGLVQDEQYF. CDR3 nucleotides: TGTGCTAGTGGTTTGGTACAGGACGAGCAGTACTTC.

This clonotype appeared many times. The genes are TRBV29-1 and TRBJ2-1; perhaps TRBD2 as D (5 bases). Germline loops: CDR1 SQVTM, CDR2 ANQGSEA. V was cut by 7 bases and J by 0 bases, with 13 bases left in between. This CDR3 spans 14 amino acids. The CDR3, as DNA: TGCAGCGGCTCACGGGGTAGCTCCTACAATGAGCAGTTCTTC. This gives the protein CSGSRGSSYNEQFF.

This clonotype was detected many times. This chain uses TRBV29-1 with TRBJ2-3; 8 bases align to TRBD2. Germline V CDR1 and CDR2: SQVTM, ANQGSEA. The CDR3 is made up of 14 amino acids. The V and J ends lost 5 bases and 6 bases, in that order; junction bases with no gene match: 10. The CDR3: CSVHFPGRVDTQYF. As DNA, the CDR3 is TGCAGCGTTCATTTCCCCGGGAGGGTCGATACGCAGTATTTT.

As DNA, the CDR3 is TGTGCCAGCAGTGTACTAGCGGAGAACACCGGGGAGCTGTTTTTT. Translation: CASSVLAENTGELFF. The rearrangement uses TRBV6-2 or TRBV6-3 and TRBJ2-2; 8 bases are a match to TRBD2. The CDR3 covers 15 residues. Looked up from germline, CDR1 is MNHEY and CDR2 is SVGEGT. V dropped 5 bases and J dropped 1; count of bases not matched to a gene: 3.

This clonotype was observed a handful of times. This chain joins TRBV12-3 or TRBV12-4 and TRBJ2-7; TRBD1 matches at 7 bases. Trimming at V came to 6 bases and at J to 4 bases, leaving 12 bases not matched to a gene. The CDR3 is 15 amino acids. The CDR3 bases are TGTGCCAGCAGCCTCCTCGAGGGGGCTGGGTACGAGCAGTACTTC. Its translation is CASSLLEGAGYEQYF.

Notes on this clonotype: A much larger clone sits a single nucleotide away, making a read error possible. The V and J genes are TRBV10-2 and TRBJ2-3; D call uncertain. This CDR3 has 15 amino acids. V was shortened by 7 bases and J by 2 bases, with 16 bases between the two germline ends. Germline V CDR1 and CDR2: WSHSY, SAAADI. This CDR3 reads CASTLADGVTDTQYF. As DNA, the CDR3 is TGCGCCAGCACACTGGCGGACGGCGTCACAGATACGCAGTATTTT.

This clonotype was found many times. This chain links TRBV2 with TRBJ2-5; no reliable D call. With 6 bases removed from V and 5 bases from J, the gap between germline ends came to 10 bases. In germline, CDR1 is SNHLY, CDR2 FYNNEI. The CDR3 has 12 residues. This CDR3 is CASRPTAETQYF. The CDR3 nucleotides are TGTGCCAGCAGACCAACCGCTGAGACCCAGTACTTC.

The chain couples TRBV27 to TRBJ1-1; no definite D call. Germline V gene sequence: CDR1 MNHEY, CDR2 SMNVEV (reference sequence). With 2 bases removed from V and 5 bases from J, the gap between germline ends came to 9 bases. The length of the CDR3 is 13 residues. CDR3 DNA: TGTGCCAGCAGTTTAGGGAGGGTGACTGAAGCTTTCTTT. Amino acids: CASSLGRVTEAFF.

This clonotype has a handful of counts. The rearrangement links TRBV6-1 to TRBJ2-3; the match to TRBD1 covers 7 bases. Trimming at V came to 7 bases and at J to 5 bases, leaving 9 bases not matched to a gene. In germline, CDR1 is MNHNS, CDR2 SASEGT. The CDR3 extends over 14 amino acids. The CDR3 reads CASKAGRGIDTQYF. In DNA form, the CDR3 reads TGTGCCAGCAAGGCCGGCAGGGGGATAGATACGCAGTATTTT.

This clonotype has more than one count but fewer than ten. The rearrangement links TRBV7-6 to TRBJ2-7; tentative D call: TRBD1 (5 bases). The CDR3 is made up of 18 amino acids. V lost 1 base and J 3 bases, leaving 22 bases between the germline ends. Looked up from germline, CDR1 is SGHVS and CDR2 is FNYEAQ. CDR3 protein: CASSLVRQILNLYYEQYV. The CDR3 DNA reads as TGTGCCAGCAGCTTAGTTAGACAGATTCTCAATCTTTACTACGAGCAGTACGTC.

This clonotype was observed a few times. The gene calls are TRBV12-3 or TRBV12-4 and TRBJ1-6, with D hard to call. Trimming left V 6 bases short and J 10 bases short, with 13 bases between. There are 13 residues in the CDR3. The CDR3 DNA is TGTGCCAGCAGGGGAACCTATGGATCACCCCTCCACTTT. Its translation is CASRGTYGSPLHF.

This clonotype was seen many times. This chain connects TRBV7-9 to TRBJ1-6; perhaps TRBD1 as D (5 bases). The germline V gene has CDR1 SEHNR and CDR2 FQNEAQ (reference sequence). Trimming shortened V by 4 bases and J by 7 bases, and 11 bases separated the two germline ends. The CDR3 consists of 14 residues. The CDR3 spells CASSSPDRNSPLHF. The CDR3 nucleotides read TGTGCCAGCAGCTCCCCCGACAGAAATTCACCCCTCCACTTT.

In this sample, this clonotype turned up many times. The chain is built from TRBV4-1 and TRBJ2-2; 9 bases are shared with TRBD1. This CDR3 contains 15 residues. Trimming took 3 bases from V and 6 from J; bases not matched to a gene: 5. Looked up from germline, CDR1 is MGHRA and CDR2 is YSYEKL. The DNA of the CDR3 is TGCGCCAGCAGCCAGGGACAGGGAATTCCCGGGGAGCTGTTTTTT. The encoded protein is CASSQGQGIPGELFF.